This T cell receptor beta chain was identified during a study of B cell selection in AIRE deficiency. CDR3 length: 14 amino acids. Trimming cost V 4 bases and J 2 bases; bases outside gene matches: 2. The germline gives CDR1 MNHNS, CDR2 SASEGT. Study-level findings and limits: Of fewer than 4,500 shared Treg TCRbeta sequences, 31.6% were healthy-donor-only and approximately 9.7% patient-only. Tconv and Treg cells from AIRE-deficient patients resembled healthy donors in TCRBV usage, CDR3 length and diversity. TCRbeta-only data showed roughly 37% of shared healthy Treg sequences in healthy Tconv.

Sorted regulatory T cells were CD4-positive, CD25-high and CD127-low or negative. Comments on this clone: Its antigen is unknown.

Sequenced by immunoSEQ multiplex PCR; TCRdb stores in-frame clones only, minus some. The table has around 26,000 clones, around 93% seen once; the top ten hold approximately 1.1%. The sequenced sample was CD4+CD25+ Tregs sorted from PBMCs. This sequence joins TRBV6-1 and TRBJ2-7, with TRBD2 identical over 10 bases. The receptor was isolated from a human donor in good health. The CDR3 sequence: CASSALAGAYEQYF. DNA of the CDR3: TGTGCCAGCAGTGCTCTAGCGGGGGCCTACGAGCAGTACTTC.